Given below is one T cell receptor (beta chain) in context. The data were taken from a study of blood T cell repertoires in COVID-19. Study context: Material from acute and convalescent COVID-19 was sourced from the United States, Italy and Spain. T cells, B-cell-depleted T cells, or PBMCs supplied cDNA or gDNA.

Germline V CDR1 and CDR2: SGHDN, FVKESK. Trimming at V came to 3 bases and at J to 7 bases, leaving 7 bases not matched to a gene. CDR3 size: 15 residues. Per the original methods: Amplification with reference gene primers provided the estimates of nucleated cell counts. Some clones are missing from TCRdb's copy, which holds only in-frame ones; the method was immunoSEQ multiplex PCR. V, J and clone size were drawn from that table, and D and trimming were deduced from the DNA. The table lists some 190,000 clones, around 80% of them singletons. The receptor was derived from a woman between 50 and 59 years old with acute or convalescent COVID-19. Input material: peripheral blood. The rearrangement joins TRBV14 to TRBJ2-5, with TRBD2 matching over 11 bases. CDR3 nucleotide sequence: TGTGCCAGCAGCCACGCTGGGACTAGCGGAGGGACCCAGTACTTC. It specifies CASSHAGTSGGTQYF.